Listed below are T cell receptor beta chains from one sample, sequenced in a study of molecular identifiers for immune sequencing clone quantification. TCRdb re-derived calls from the PCR reads in MiXCR, one entry per CDR3 protein. The profile shows over 600,000 distinct CDR3 sequences, 15% to 20% of them singletons. Specimen: naive CD8+ T cells from blood, with Jurkat cell RNA spiked in. These TCRs come from a human donor in good health. Some libraries in this study had Jurkat cell RNA spiked in. CDR3s include the opening cysteine and the closing phenylalanine or tryptophan. The D gene is left open where the match is weak. Only some rows state a clone size, as once, few, many or a class for expanded clones.

TRBJ2-3 | TRBD1 | many | TRBV4-3 | TGCGCCAGCAGCTCCTCAGGGGGATCTACAGATACGCAGTATTTT | CASSSSGGSTDTQYF
TRBJ2-7 | TRBD1 | NA | TRBV30 | TGTGCCTGGACAATTGGACAGGTCGAGCAGTACTTC | CAWTIGQVEQYF
TRBJ2-7 | NA | NA | TRBV2 | TGTGCCAGCAGGGAGGGGGTGCGTTACGAGCAGTACTTC | CASREGVRYEQYF
TRBJ1-6 | TRBD1 | many | TRBV4-2 | TGTGCCAGCAGCCAAGTCCTAACAGGGGGAAATTCACCCCTCCACTTT | CASSQVLTGGNSPLHF
TRBJ2-1 | NA | many | TRBV11-2 | TGTGCCAGCGCTGGGGTGCCTGGGTACAATGAGCAGTTCTTC | CASAGVPGYNEQFF
TRBJ2-7 | NA | many | TRBV7-9 | TGTGCCAGCAGTCCCACGGGGGACGAGCAGTACTTC | CASSPTGDEQYF
TRBJ1-5 | NA | NA | TRBV2 | TGTGCTACCTGGGTCGGTTGGGGAAATCAGCCCCAGCATTTT | CATWVGWGNQPQHF
TRBJ2-6 | TRBD1 | many | TRBV6-2/TRBV6-3 | TGTGCCAGCAGTTGGGCCTGGACAGGGGGAGAGTCTGGGGCCAACGTCCTGACTTTC | CASSWAWTGGESGANVLTF
TRBJ1-1 | TRBD1 | many | TRBV2 | TGTGCCAGCAGTGAAGTGACAGGGGGCTCGATCGGGGAAACTGAAGCTTTCTTT | CASSEVTGGSIGETEAFF
TRBJ2-2 | NA | many | TRBV4-3 | TGCGCCAGCAGCCAAGTCCCGGCGCAGGGAGACACCGGGGAGCTGTTTTTT | CASSQVPAQGDTGELFF
TRBJ2-3 | TRBD1 | many | TRBV11-2 | TGTGCCAGCAGCGCCTGGACAGGGGGAGATACGCAGTATTTT | CASSAWTGGDTQYF
TRBJ2-3 | TRBD1 | many | TRBV12-3/TRBV12-4 | TGTGCCAGCAGTTCCGAGACAGGGGTTAGCACAGATACGCAGTATTTT | CASSSETGVSTDTQYF
TRBJ2-1 | NA | many | TRBV7-9 | TGTGCCAGCAGAAGAGAACATTACAATGAGCAGTTCTTC | CASRREHYNEQFF
TRBJ2-7 | TRBD2 | many | TRBV29-1 | TGCAGCGTTGAGCTAGCGGAGGACTACGAGCAGTACTTC | CSVELAEDYEQYF
TRBJ1-1 | NA | NA | TRBV6-2/TRBV6-3 | TGTGCCAGCAGTTACGTGAGGTCCACTGGAGCTTTCTTT | CASSYVRSTGAFF
TRBJ2-3 | NA | many | TRBV21-1 | TGTGCCAGCAGCAAAGCGTTCGGACAGGCTGGCACAGATACGCAGTATTTT | CASSKAFGQAGTDTQYF
TRBJ1-1 | NA | many | TRBV4-3 | TGCGCCAGCAGCCTGCCCGGTGGGTCTGAAGCTTTCTTT | CASSLPGGSEAFF